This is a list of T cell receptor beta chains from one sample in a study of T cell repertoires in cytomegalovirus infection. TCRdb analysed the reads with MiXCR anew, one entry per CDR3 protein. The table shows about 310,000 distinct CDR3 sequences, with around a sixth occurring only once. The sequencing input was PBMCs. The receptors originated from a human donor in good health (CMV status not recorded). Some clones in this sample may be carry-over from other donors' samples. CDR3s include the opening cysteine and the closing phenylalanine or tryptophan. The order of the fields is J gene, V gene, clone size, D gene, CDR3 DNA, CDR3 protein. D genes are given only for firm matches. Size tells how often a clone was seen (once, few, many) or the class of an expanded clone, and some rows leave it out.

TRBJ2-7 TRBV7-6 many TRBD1 TGTGCCAGCAGCTTGGGACAGGGGTTTGCCGACGAGCAGTACTTC CASSLGQGFADEQYF
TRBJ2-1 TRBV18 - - TGTGCCAGCTCACCATTCGGGGTACGCAATGAGCAGTTCTTC CASSPFGVRNEQFF
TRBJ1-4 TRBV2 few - TGTGCCAGCAGCGGAGTTTGGGGCAGTGTCTCCACTAGAACTAATGAAAAACTGTTTTTT CASSGVWGSVSTRTNEKLFF
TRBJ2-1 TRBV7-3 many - TGTGCCAGCAGCTACAACGTTGGGGGGCCTTTCGGGAATGAGCAGTTCTTC CASSYNVGGPFGNEQFF
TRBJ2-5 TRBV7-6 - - TGTGCTAGCAGCTTAGCCGGGACTCTGGAGACCCAGTACTTC CASSLAGTLETQYF
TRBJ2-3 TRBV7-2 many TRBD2 TGTGCCAGCGGATCTAGCGGGGGCACAGATACGCAGTATTTT CASGSSGGTDTQYF
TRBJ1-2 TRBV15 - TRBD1 TGTGCCACCAGCAGAGTAGGGACAGCTGTAGGTGGCTACACCTTC CATSRVGTAVGGYTF
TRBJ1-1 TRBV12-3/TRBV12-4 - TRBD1 TGTGCCAGCAGTTTTTCGGGCAGGGGGCTGTTGAACACTGAAGCTTTCTTT CASSFSGRGLLNTEAFF
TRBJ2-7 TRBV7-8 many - TGTGCCAGCAGCCGGGGGGAGGGGGACGAGCAGTACTTC CASSRGEGDEQYF
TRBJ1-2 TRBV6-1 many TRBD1 TGTGCCAGCAGGGGACAGGGCTATGATGGCTACACCTTC CASRGQGYDGYTF
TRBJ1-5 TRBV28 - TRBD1 TGTGCCAGCACCCCTTCATCGGGTACAGGGGGGGGTCAGCCCCAGCATTTT CASTPSSGTGGGQPQHF
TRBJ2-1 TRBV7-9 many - TGTGCCAGCAGCTTAATCAGGGGCCAGAATGAGCAGTTCTTC CASSLIRGQNEQFF
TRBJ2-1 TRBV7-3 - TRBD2 TGTGCCAGCAGCTTAACGGGGCTTAGCGGGGAATGGGGTGAGCAGTTCTTC CASSLTGLSGEWGEQFF
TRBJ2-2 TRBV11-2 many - TGTGCCAGCAGCTTCACCCTCGGCAGAGCGAACACCGGGGAGCTGTTTTTT CASSFTLGRANTGELFF
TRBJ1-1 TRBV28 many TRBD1 TGTGCCAGCAGTCCCACCCAGGGGGCCATGAACACTGAAGCTTTCTTT CASSPTQGAMNTEAFF
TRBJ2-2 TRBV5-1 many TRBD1 TGCGCCAGCAGCTTAATTACAGGGGACACCGGGGAGCTGTTTTTT CASSLITGDTGELFF
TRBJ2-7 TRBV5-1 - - TGCGCCAGCAGCTTCGACGGCTACGAGCAGTACTTC CASSFDGYEQYF
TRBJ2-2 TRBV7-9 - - TGTGCCAGCACCCTAATCCTGCGGGACACCGGGGAGCTGTTTTTT CASTLILRDTGELFF
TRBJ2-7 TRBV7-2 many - TGTGCCAGCAGCTTAGGCCCCCCCAGGGGACGATCCTACGAGCAGTACTTC CASSLGPPRGRSYEQYF
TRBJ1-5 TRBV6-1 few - TGTGCCAGCAGTGAAGTGACCCAGCCAAGTCAGCCCCAGCATTTT CASSEVTQPSQPQHF
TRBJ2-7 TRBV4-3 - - TGCGCCAGCAGCCAAGAACGGGGGGCAACCTACGAGCAGTACTTC CASSQERGATYEQYF
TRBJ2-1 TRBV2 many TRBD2 TGTGCCAGCAGTGAGGCTAGCGGGTACAATGAGCAGTTCTTC CASSEASGYNEQFF
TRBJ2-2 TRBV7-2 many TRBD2 TGTGCCAGCAGCTTCCTAGCGGGTGCGAACACCGGGGAGCTGTTTTTT CASSFLAGANTGELFF
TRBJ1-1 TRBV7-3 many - TGTGCCAGCAGCTTAACGGCAGCAGCGAACACTGAAGCTTTCTTT CASSLTAAANTEAFF
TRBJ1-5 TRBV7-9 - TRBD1 TGTGCCAGCAGCTTAGGGGACAGGCTTCAGCCCCAGCATTTT CASSLGDRLQPQHF
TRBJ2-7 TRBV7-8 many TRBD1 TGTGCCAGCAGCTTAGCGAGGGGGAAGACAGGGTATCCCTACGAGCAGTACTTC CASSLARGKTGYPYEQYF
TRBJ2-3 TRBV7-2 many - TGTGCCAGCAGCCTAATTGGGGGGTTGGACACAGATACGCAGTATTTT CASSLIGGLDTDTQYF
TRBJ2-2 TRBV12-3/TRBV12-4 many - TGTGCCAGCAGTTCCGTGGGCTGGGTGAACACCGGGGAGCTGTTTTTT CASSSVGWVNTGELFF
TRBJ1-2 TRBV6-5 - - TGTGCCAGCAGCCACGACAGTGGCGGTGGCTACACCTTC CASSHDSGGGYTF
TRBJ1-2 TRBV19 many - TGTGCCAGTAGTACACGCATTGACACTGATGGCTACACCTTC CASSTRIDTDGYTF
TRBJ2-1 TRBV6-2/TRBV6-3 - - TGTGCCAGCAGAGGGGTAAGCTCCTACAATGAGCAGTTCTTC CASRGVSSYNEQFF
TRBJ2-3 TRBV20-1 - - TGCAGCATTAGCGGAAGCACAGATACGCAGTATTTT CSISGSTDTQYF
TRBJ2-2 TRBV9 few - TGTGCCAGCAGCGTATCCCATCCCGGACTAAAAACCGGGGAGCTGTTTTTT CASSVSHPGLKTGELFF
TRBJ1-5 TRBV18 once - TGTGCCAGCTCACCGACAGAAGATCAGCCCCAGCATTTT CASSPTEDQPQHF
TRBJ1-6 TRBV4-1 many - TGCGCCAGCAGCCAAGAGTTTGGGACTTACTCCTATAATTCACCCCTCCACTTT CASSQEFGTYSYNSPLHF
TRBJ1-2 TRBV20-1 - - TGCAGTGCACCGTCGACAGTGACCGATGGCTACACCTTC CSAPSTVTDGYTF
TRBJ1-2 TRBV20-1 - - TGCAGTGCTCCAGGAGGAGGGACGTATGGCTACACCTTC CSAPGGGTYGYTF
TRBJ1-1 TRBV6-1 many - TGTGCCAGCAGAGAACCGGACTGGGCCACTGAAGCTTTCTTT CASREPDWATEAFF
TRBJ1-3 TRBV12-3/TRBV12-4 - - TGTGCCAGCAGTTTAGCGGCACAGAACTCTGGAAACACCATATATTTT CASSLAAQNSGNTIYF
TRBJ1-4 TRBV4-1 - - TGCGCCAGCAGCCAAGATTACCCGATGGGGGAAAAACTGTTTTTT CASSQDYPMGEKLFF
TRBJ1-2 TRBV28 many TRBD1 TGTGCCAGCAGTCCCTGGGACAGGGTGGATGGCTACACCTTC CASSPWDRVDGYTF
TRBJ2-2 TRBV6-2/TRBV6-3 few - TGTGCCAGCCGACGAACGCGCCCGAACACCGGGGAGCTGTTTTTT CASRRTRPNTGELFF
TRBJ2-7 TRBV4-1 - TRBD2 TGCGCCAGCAGCCGTTTGGTTACGGGACTAGCCTACGAGCAGTACTTC CASSRLVTGLAYEQYF
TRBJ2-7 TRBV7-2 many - TGTGCCAGCAGCAACGCTGAGGGACTTGTAAGCTCCTACGAGCAGTACTTC CASSNAEGLVSSYEQYF
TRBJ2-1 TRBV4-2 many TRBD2 TGTGCCAGCAGCCAAGGGGCCTTCGGGGGGGACAACAATGAGCAGTTCTTC CASSQGAFGGDNNEQFF
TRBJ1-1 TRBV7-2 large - TGTGCCAGCAGCTGGGGTGGATTACTGAACACTGAAGCTTTCTTT CASSWGGLLNTEAFF
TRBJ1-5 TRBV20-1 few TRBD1 TGCAGTGCTACTCAACGGACAGGGCATCAGCCCCAGCATTTT CSATQRTGHQPQHF
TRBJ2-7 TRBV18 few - TGTGCCAGCTCCCTGCAGGGAGCTGGTGAATACGAGCAGTACTTC CASSLQGAGEYEQYF
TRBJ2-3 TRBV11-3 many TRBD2 TGTGCCAGCAGCTTAGTAGCGGGGGGCCGCACAGATACGCAGTATTTT CASSLVAGGRTDTQYF
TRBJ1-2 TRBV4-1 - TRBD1 TGCGCCAGCAGCCAAGGCCCTGACAGGGATGGCTACACCTTC CASSQGPDRDGYTF
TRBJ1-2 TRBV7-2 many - TGTGCCAGCAGCTATAATCAGGGGTATGGCTACACCTTC CASSYNQGYGYTF
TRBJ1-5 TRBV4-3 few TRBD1 TGCGCCAGCAGCCAAGATAAAGCGGGACAGGGGGTGGATAGCAATCAGCCCCAGCATTTT CASSQDKAGQGVDSNQPQHF
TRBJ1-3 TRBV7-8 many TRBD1 TGTGCCAGCAGCCTTTCTAATCGACAGGGCGGAAACACCATATATTTT CASSLSNRQGGNTIYF
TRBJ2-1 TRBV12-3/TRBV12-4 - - TGTGCCAGCAGTTTGCGAGCGAGCTCCTACAATGAGCAGTTCTTC CASSLRASSYNEQFF
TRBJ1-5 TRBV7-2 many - TGTGCCAGCAGCTTACAGTCGTATAGCAATCAGCCCCAGCATTTT CASSLQSYSNQPQHF
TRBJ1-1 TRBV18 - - TGTGCCAGCTCACCACGGCAACAGTCTATCACTGAAGCTTTCTTT CASSPRQQSITEAFF
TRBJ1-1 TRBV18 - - TGTGCCAGCTCACCCCTGCAGGAGAACACTGAAGCTTTCTTT CASSPLQENTEAFF
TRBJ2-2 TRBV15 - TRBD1 TGTGCCACCAGCAGAGATCGGTACAGGGGAAACACCGGGGAGCTGTTTTTT CATSRDRYRGNTGELFF
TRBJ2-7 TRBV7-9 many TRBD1 TGTGCCAGCAGCGACAGGGGCCCCTACGAGCAGTACTTC CASSDRGPYEQYF